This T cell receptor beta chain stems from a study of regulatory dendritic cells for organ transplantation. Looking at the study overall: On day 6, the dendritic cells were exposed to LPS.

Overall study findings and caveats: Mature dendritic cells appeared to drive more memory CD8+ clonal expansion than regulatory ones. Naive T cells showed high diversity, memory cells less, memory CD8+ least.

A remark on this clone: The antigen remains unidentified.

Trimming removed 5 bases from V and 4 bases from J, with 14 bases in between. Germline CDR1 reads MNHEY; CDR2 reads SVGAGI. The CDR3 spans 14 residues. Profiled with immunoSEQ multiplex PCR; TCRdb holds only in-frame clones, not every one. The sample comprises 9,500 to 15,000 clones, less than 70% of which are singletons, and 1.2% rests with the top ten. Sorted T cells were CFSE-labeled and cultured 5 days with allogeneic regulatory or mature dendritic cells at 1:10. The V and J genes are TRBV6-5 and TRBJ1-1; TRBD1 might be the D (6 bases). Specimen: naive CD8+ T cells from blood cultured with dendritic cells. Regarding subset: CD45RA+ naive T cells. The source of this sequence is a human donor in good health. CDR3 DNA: TGTGCCAGCAGTACGATGACAGGCACCACTGAAGCTTTCTTT. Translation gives CASSTMTGTTEAFF.